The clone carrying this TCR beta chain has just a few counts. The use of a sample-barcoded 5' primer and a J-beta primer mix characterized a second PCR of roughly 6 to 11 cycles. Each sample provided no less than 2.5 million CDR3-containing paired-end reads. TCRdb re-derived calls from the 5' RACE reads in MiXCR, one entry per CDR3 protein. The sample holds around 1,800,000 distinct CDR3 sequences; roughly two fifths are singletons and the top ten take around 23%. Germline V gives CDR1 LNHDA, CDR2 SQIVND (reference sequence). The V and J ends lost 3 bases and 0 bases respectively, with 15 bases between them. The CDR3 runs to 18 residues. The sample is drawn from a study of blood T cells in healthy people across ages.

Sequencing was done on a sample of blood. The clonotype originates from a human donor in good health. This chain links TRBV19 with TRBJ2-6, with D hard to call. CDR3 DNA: TGTGCCAGTAGTATCTTTGTTAGGGCCGGCTCTGGGGCCAACGTCCTGACTTTC. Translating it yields CASSIFVRAGSGANVLTF. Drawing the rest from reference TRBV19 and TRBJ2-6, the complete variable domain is DGGITQSPKYLFRKEGQNVTLSCEQNLNHDAMYWYRQDPGQGLRLIYYSQIVNDFQKGDIAEGYSVSREKKESFPLTVTSAQKNPTAFYLCASSIFVRAGSGANVLTFGAGSRLTVL.